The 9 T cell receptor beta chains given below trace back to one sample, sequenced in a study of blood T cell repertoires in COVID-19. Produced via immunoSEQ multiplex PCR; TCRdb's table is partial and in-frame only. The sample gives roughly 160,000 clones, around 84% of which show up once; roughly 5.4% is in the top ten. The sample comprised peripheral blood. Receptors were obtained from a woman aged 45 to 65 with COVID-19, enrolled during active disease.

The CDR3, as DNA: TGTGCCAGCAGCTCCGGACAACCCACTGAAGCTTTCTTT. This sequence encodes CASSSGQPTEAFF. The J gene is TRBJ1-1, the V gene TRBV28; maybe TRBD1 (5 bases). The ends were cut back, 6 bases at V and 4 bases at J, with 12 bases in the middle. CDR1 MDHEN and CDR2 SYDVKM come from the germline V gene. The CDR3 spans 13 residues. Supplemented by reference TRBV28 and TRBJ1-1, the full variable domain reads DVKVTQSSRYLVKRTGEKVFLECVQDMDHENMFWYRQDPGLGLRLIYFSYDVKMKEKGDIPEGYSVSREKKERFSLILESASTNQTSMYLCASSSGQPTEAFFGQGTRLTVV.

The CDR3 DNA sequence: TGTGCCAGCAGCTTACTCGGGGGGGCTGGAGATACGCAGTATTTT. It translates to CASSLLGGAGDTQYF. The J gene is TRBJ2-3, the V gene TRBV11-2; 8 bases are shared with TRBD2. The CDR3 consists of 15 residues. Germline assignment: CDR1 SGHAT and CDR2 FQNNGV. The junction had 6 bases not matched to a gene; V was cut back by 2 bases and J by 5 bases.

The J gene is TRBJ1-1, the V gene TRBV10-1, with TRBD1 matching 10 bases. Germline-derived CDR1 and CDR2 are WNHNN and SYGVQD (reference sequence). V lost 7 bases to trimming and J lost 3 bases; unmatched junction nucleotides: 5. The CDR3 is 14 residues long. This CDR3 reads CASKPGTGDTEAFF. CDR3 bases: TGCGCCAGCAAGCCCGGGACAGGGGACACTGAAGCTTTCTTT.

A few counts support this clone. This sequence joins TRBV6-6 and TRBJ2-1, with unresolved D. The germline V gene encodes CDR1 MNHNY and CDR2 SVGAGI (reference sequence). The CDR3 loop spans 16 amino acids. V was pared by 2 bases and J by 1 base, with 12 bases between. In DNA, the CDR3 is TGTGCCAGCAGTTACGGCGGCACGACTTCCTACAATGAGCAGTTCTTC. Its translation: CASSYGGTTSYNEQFF.

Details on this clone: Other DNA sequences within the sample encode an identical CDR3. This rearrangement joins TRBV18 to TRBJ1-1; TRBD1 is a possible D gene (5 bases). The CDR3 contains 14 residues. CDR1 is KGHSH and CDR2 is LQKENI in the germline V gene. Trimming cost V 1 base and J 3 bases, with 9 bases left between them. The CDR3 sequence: CASSPQGGDTEAFF. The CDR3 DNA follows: TGTGCCAGCTCACCACAGGGAGGGGACACTGAAGCTTTCTTT.

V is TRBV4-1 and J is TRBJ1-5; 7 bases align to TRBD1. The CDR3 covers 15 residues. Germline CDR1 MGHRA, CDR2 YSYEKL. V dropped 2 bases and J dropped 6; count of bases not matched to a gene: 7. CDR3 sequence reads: CASSQTAGGIQPQHF. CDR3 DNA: TGCGCCAGCAGCCAAACCGCAGGGGGGATTCAGCCCCAGCATTTT.

The CDR3, as DNA: TGTGCCAGCTCACCAGCCGGGGGGGATCCCTTTGGAGAGACCCAGTACTTC. Protein: CASSPAGGDPFGETQYF. V is TRBV18 and J is TRBJ2-5; 8 nucleotides match TRBD2. CDR3 length equals 17 residues. Unmatched junction bases numbered 12, after V lost 2 bases and J lost 4 bases. Looked up from germline, CDR1 is KGHSH and CDR2 is LQKENI.

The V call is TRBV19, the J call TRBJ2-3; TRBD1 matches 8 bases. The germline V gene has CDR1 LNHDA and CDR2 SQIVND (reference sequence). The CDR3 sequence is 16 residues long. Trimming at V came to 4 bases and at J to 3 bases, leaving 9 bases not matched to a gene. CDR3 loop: CASSNPLRTGTDTQYF. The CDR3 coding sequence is TGTGCCAGTAGTAACCCCCTTCGGACAGGGACAGATACGCAGTATTTT.

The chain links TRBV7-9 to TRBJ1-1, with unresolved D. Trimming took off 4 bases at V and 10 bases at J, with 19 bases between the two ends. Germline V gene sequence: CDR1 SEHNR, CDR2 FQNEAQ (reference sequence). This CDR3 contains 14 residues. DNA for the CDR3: TGTGCCAGCAGCTCATACGGACTCTCCCGACCAGCTTTCTTT. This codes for CASSSYGLSRPAFF.